The 17 T cell receptor beta chains reported below all come from one sample, sequenced in a study of T cell repertoires in cytomegalovirus infection. These receptors' targets are unknown. TCRdb ran MiXCR on the reads and lists one entry per CDR3 protein. The profile covers some 110,000 distinct CDR3 sequences, with 25% to 35% appearing a single time and approximately 50% taken by the ten largest. The specimen was CD8+ T cells from cultured PBMCs, collected from culture after CMV antigen stimulation. These receptors all come from a human donor in good health (CMV status not recorded). Some clones in this sample may be carry-over from other donors' samples.

The chain recombines TRBV28 with TRBJ2-3; weak D call: TRBD2 (5 bases). CDR1 and CDR2 from the germline V gene are MDHEN and SYDVKM. The CDR3 has 14 amino acids. V dropped 3 bases and J dropped 2 bases, with 9 bases sitting between them. The CDR3 protein is CASSFGESTDTQYF. CDR3 DNA: TGTGCCAGCAGTTTCGGGGAGTCCACAGATACGCAGTATTTT.

The chain recombines TRBV2 with TRBJ2-3; 12 bases fit TRBD2. V lost 5 bases to trimming and J lost 0 bases; unmatched junction nucleotides: 0. Per the germline V gene, CDR1 is SNHLY and CDR2 is FYNNEI. This CDR3 spans 15 amino acids. The CDR3 spells CASSTSGGSTDTQYF. The CDR3, as DNA: TGTGCCAGCAGTACTAGCGGGGGGAGCACAGATACGCAGTATTTT.

This chain uses TRBV7-6 with TRBJ2-2; 7 nucleotides align to TRBD1. The CDR3 is 17 amino acids. J lost 0 bases, V lost 3 bases, and 7 bases had no gene match. The germline V gene has CDR1 SGHVS and CDR2 FNYEAQ. CDR3 DNA: TGTGCCAGCAGCTTTATCCAGGGGGAAACGAACACCGGGGAGCTGTTTTTT. Translating gives CASSFIQGETNTGELFF. The whole variable domain, filled in from reference TRBV7-6 and TRBJ2-2, reads GAGVSQSPRYKVTKRGQDVALRCDPISGHVSLYWYRQALGQGPEFLTYFNYEAQQDKSGLPNDRFSAERPEGSISTLTIQRTEQRDSAMYRCASSFIQGETNTGELFFGEGSRLTVL.

The CDR3 region is CASSYSSEGEQYF. The CDR3 nucleotides read TGTGCCAGCAGTTACTCGTCAGAGGGCGAGCAGTACTTC. The J gene is TRBJ2-7, the V gene TRBV6-5, with D perhaps matching TRBD2 (5 bases). The CDR3 has 13 amino acids. V lost 0 bases and J lost 6, with 9 bases in between. Looked up from germline, CDR1 is MNHEY and CDR2 is SVGAGI.

The rearrangement joins TRBV4-3 to TRBJ2-2; 7 bases line up with TRBD1. The CDR3 spans 17 residues. V shed 1 base and J 1 base; nucleotides not matched to a gene: 6. From germline, CDR1 is LGHNA and CDR2 YSLEER. The CDR3 loop reads CASSQGVRQGNTGELFF. The DNA of the CDR3 is TGCGCCAGCAGCCAAGGCGTACGACAGGGGAACACCGGGGAGCTGTTTTTT.

In its sample, this clonotype was seen a few times. The chain combines TRBV7-9 with TRBJ2-2; 7 positions match TRBD2. Germline CDR1 is SEHNR and CDR2 is FQNEAQ (reference sequence). The CDR3 spans 16 residues. The V gene end was trimmed by 6 bases and the J gene end by 6 bases; junction bases not matched to a gene: 13. The CDR3 region is CASRFERSGDPGELFF. The CDR3 nucleotides are TGTGCCAGCAGATTCGAGAGGAGCGGGGATCCCGGGGAGCTGTTTTTT.

This clonotype was picked up a small number of times. CDR3 sequence: CASSLIGGDTEAFF. The CDR3 bases are TGTGCCAGCAGCTTGATCGGAGGGGACACTGAAGCTTTCTTT. This chain connects TRBV5-4 to TRBJ1-1; D might be TRBD1 (5 bases). The germline gives CDR1 SGHNT, CDR2 YYREEE (reference sequence). This CDR3 comprises 14 residues. Trimming stripped 1 base from V and 3 bases from J, with 10 bases between.

The chain carries TRBV20-1 and TRBJ2-7; TRBD2 might be the D (5 bases). In germline, CDR1 is DFQATT, CDR2 SNEGSKA (reference sequence). The CDR3 consists of 12 residues. V was clipped by 0 bases and J by 3 bases, with 6 bases between them. The DNA for the CDR3 is TGCAGTGCTAGAGACCGGGGCTACGAGCAGTACTTC. It codes for CSARDRGYEQYF.

This clonotype was picked up a small number of times. This chain joins TRBV4-1 and TRBJ2-7, with a tentative D call TRBD1 (5 bases). Deletions cut 4 bases from V and 5 bases from J, with 12 bases between. This CDR3 has 13 residues. Germline V gene lookup returns CDR1 MGHRA and CDR2 YSYEKL. The CDR3 region is CASSPVPRDEQYF. CDR3 sequence (DNA): TGCGCCAGCAGCCCCGTTCCCAGGGACGAGCAGTACTTC.

The chain combines TRBV7-8 with TRBJ1-5; 7 nucleotides agree with TRBD1. V shed 1 base, J shed 4 bases, and the junction held 7 bases outside the gene matches. The germline CDR1 and CDR2 sequences are SGHVS and FQNEAQ. This CDR3 has 16 amino acids. CDR3 bases: TGTGCCAGCAGCTTAGTAGGAGGGGGCAATAATCAGCCCCAGCATTTT. Amino acid sequence: CASSLVGGGNNQPQHF. Looking up the rest from reference TRBV7-8 and TRBJ1-5 gives the full variable domain: GAGVSQSPRYKVAKRGQDVALRCDPISGHVSLFWYQQALGQGPEFLTYFQNEAQLDKSGLPSDRFFAERPEGSVSTLKIQRTQQEDSAVYLCASSLVGGGNNQPQHFGDGTRLSIL.

Only a few counts were recorded for this clonotype. The chain recombines TRBV4-1 with TRBJ2-7, with 9 bases aligning to TRBD1. Germline V lookup: CDR1 MGHRA, CDR2 YSYEKL. The junction had 3 bases not matched to a gene; V was cut back by 1 base and J by 5 bases. This CDR3 is 14 amino acids long. CDR3: CASSQATGGDEQYF. For the CDR3, the DNA is TGCGCCAGCAGCCAAGCGACAGGGGGAGACGAGCAGTACTTC.

The V and J genes are TRBV7-8 and TRBJ1-5, with D hard to call. In germline, CDR1 is SGHVS, CDR2 FQNEAQ. Trimming took off 0 bases at V and 2 bases at J, with 8 bases between the two ends. The CDR3 is made up of 15 amino acids. CDR3 coding DNA: TGTGCCAGCAGCTTAGCGCGTGGAGGCAATCAGCCCCAGCATTTT. It yields the protein CASSLARGGNQPQHF.

This clonotype has more than one count but fewer than ten. CDR3 sequence: CASGFSLPTRLGPSSTDTQYF. The CDR3 DNA reads TGTGCTAGTGGTTTCTCCCTCCCTACTCGACTAGGCCCTTCTAGCACAGATACGCAGTATTTT. The rearrangement uses TRBV12-5 and TRBJ2-3, with a possible D match to TRBD2 (6 bases). CDR1 and CDR2 from the germline V gene are LGHNT and FRNRAP. The V gene lost 3 bases and the J gene lost 0 bases, with 28 bases spanning the gap. The CDR3 length is 21 residues.

The J gene is TRBJ2-7, the V gene TRBV7-2; D not certain. Germline CDR1 is SGHTA and CDR2 is FQGNSA. Trimming pared 3 bases from V and 4 bases from J, leaving 7 bases between. The CDR3 extends over 12 amino acids. The CDR3 nucleotides are TGTGCCAGCAGCTTGAAGGGTTACGAGCAGTACTTC. This gives the protein CASSLKGYEQYF.

Ten or more counts support this clonotype. This chain uses TRBV7-8 with TRBJ1-5, with D possibly matching TRBD1 (5 bases). The germline V gene has CDR1 SGHVS and CDR2 FQNEAQ. There are 16 residues in the CDR3. The ends were cut back, 2 bases at V and 5 bases at J, with 16 bases in the middle. CDR3 DNA: TGTGCCAGCAGCTTACAAGGGTACCAGGGTCATCAGCCCCAGCATTTT. Protein sequence: CASSLQGYQGHQPQHF.

This clonotype was counted between two and nine times. A read error may account for a junction end that differs from germline. This sequence joins TRBV7-6 and TRBJ2-5; the D gene is possibly TRBD2 (6 bases). This CDR3 has 14 residues. Germline CDR1 SGHVS, CDR2 FNYEAQ. CDR3 amino acids: CASSLARGQETQYF. In nucleotides, the CDR3 is TGTGCTAGCAGCTTAGCGCGGGGACAAGAGACCCAGTACTTC.

This clonotype was detected ten times or more. The V gene is TRBV7-2, the J gene TRBJ2-7; D gene unclear. The CDR3 spans 14 residues. Trimming pared 5 bases from V and 3 bases from J, leaving 14 bases between. CDR1 SGHTA and CDR2 FQGNSA come from the germline V gene. CDR3 protein: CASSPSDAHYEQYF. Written as DNA, the CDR3 is TGTGCCAGCAGCCCCTCGGACGCCCACTACGAGCAGTACTTC.